Listed below are T cell receptor beta chains from one sample, sequenced in a study of blood T cell repertoires in COVID-19. The data were produced by immunoSEQ multiplex PCR, yet TCRdb's version contains in-frame clones alone and is incomplete. The sample lists 90,000 to 100,000 clones, about 81% occurring once. The specimen sequenced was peripheral blood. The receptors come from a man between 65 and 85 years old with acute or convalescent COVID-19. Each CDR3 is given with its conserved first and last residue. The D gene is left open where the match is weak. Rows give clone size only sometimes, using once, few, many, or a class for an expanded clone.

J: TRBJ2-1
D: TRBD1
V: TRBV5-1
size: .
DNA: TGCGCCAGCAGCTTGGACGTCAGGGGGTACAATGAGCAGTTCTTC
CDR3: CASSLDVRGYNEQFF

J: TRBJ1-1
D: TRBD1
V: TRBV6-5
size: .
DNA: TGTGCCAGCAGTTACCGGGACAGGGGAGCCGGCACTGAAGCTTTCTTT
CDR3: CASSYRDRGAGTEAFF

J: TRBJ1-2
D: .
V: TRBV5-1
size: .
DNA: TGCGCCAGCAGCTTGGTAGCGGGTACGGGAGGCTACACCTTC
CDR3: CASSLVAGTGGYTF

J: TRBJ2-5
D: .
V: TRBV11-1
size: .
DNA: TGTGCCAGCAGCCGAGGGAGAGGAGAGACCCAGTACTTC
CDR3: CASSRGRGETQYF

J: TRBJ2-2
D: TRBD1
V: TRBV15
size: once
DNA: TGTGCCACCAGCAGGGGGACAGTGAGTAACACCGGGGAGCTGTTTTTT
CDR3: CATSRGTVSNTGELFF

J: TRBJ2-5
D: TRBD1
V: TRBV10-3
size: few
DNA: TGTGCCATCAGTGACGGACAGGGGACATCCCAAGAGACCCAGTACTTC
CDR3: CAISDGQGTSQETQYF

J: TRBJ1-5
D: .
V: TRBV24-1
size: .
DNA: TGTGCCACCAGTGAGCCTGAGTCCCCCCGCAGCAATCAGCCCCAGCATTTT
CDR3: CATSEPESPRSNQPQHF

J: TRBJ1-2
D: .
V: TRBV14
size: .
DNA: TGTGCCAGCAGCCAAGATCGGGGGTTAGGTGGCTACACCTTC
CDR3: CASSQDRGLGGYTF

J: TRBJ1-1
D: TRBD1
V: TRBV5-6
size: .
DNA: TGTGCCAGCAGCGACAGGGTACGCGGCACTGAAGCTTTCTTT
CDR3: CASSDRVRGTEAFF

J: TRBJ1-5
D: .
V: TRBV30
size: .
DNA: TGTGCCTGGAGTTCCGGGAATCAGCCCCAGCATTTT
CDR3: CAWSSGNQPQHF

J: TRBJ1-5
D: TRBD1
V: TRBV29-1
size: .
DNA: TGCAGCGTTGGGCAGGGGGCCAATCAGCCCCAGCATTTT
CDR3: CSVGQGANQPQHF

J: TRBJ2-1
D: TRBD1
V: TRBV6-5
size: .
DNA: TGTGCCAGCAGTTACTCCGGGACAGGGGGCTCTGGGCAGTTCTTC
CDR3: CASSYSGTGGSGQFF

J: TRBJ1-1
D: .
V: TRBV19
size: once
DNA: TGTGCCAGTAGTACCCAGGGGTCTGAAGCTTTCTTT
CDR3: CASSTQGSEAFF

J: TRBJ2-7
D: TRBD1
V: TRBV19
size: once
DNA: TGTGCCAGTAGTGGGACAGGGGGCGAGCAGTACTTC
CDR3: CASSGTGGEQYF